This T cell receptor beta chain is from a study of tumor and adjacent non-tumor tissue in lung cancer. About the research overall: On average, productive TCRbeta reads reached 4 million to 5 million per sample.

CDR1 and CDR2 (germline): DFQATT, SNEGSKA (reference sequence). V was trimmed by 4 bases and J by 10 bases, leaving 17 bases between them. This CDR3 is built from 14 residues. TCRbeta libraries were built with three rounds of nested PCR, modified from ARM-PCR. TCRdb recomputed calls from the multiplex PCR reads with MiXCR, one row per CDR3 protein. The profile covers about 110,000 distinct CDR3 sequences, with more than 70% appearing a single time and around 37% taken by the ten largest. This sample's RNA came from whole unsorted tissue. This receptor was obtained from a woman aged 55-69 years with non-small cell lung cancer. The V and J genes are TRBV20-1 and TRBJ1-6, with D possibly matching TRBD1 (6 bases). Sequenced material: lung tumor tissue. The CDR3, as DNA: TGCAGTGCTACTATACAGGGCTGGGGGTCACCCCTCCACTTT. Amino acids: CSATIQGWGSPLHF.